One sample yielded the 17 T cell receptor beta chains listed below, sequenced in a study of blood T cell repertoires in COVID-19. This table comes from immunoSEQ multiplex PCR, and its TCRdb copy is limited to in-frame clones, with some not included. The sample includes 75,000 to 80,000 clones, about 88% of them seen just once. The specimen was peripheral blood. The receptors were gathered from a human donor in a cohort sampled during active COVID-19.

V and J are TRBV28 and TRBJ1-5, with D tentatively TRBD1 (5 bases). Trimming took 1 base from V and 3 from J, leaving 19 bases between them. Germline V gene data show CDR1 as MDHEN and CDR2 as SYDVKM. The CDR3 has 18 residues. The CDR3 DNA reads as TGTGCCAGCAGTTTATTCCCACGGGGGGAAGGGTACAATCAGCCCCAGCATTTT. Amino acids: CASSLFPRGEGYNQPQHF.

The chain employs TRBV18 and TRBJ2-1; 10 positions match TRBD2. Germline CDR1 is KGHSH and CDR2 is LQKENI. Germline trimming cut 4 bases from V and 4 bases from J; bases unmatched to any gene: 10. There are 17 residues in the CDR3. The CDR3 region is CASSRSLLAGAYNEQFF. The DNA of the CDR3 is TGTGCCAGCTCACGAAGTCTCCTAGCGGGGGCTTACAATGAGCAGTTCTTC.

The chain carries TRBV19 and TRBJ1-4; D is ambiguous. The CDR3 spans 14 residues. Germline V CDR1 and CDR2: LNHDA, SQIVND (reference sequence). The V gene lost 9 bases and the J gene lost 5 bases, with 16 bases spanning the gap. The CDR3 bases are TGTGCCAGCCACCGGCGGGCGGACAATGAAAAACTGTTTTTT. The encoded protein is CASHRRADNEKLFF.

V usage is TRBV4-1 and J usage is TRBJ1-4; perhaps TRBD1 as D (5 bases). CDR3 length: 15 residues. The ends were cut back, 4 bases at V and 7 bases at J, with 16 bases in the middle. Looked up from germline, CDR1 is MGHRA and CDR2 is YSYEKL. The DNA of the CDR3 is TGCGCCAGCAGCCGGGTGTTGGGGGGAGGTGAAAAACTGTTTTTT. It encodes CASSRVLGGGEKLFF.

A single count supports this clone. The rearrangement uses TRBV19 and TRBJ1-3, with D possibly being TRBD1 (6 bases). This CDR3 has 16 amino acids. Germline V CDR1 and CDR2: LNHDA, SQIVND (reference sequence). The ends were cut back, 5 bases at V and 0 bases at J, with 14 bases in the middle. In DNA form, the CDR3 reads TGTGCCAGTAGTGACAGGCTTGTATCCTCTGGAAACACCATATATTTT. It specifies CASSDRLVSSGNTIYF.

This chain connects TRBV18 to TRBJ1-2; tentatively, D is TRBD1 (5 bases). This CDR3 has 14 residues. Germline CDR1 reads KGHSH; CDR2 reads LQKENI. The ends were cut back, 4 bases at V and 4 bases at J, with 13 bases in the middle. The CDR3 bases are TGTGCCAGCTCACTGTCGGGACTCTTCTATGGCTACACCTTC. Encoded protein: CASSLSGLFYGYTF.

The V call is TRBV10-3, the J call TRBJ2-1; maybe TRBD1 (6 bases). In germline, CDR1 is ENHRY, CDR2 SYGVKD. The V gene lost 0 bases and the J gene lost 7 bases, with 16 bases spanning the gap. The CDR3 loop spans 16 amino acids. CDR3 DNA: TGTGCCATCAGTGAGTCGTCACAGGGAGCCGGGAATGAGCAGTTCTTC. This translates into CAISESSQGAGNEQFF.

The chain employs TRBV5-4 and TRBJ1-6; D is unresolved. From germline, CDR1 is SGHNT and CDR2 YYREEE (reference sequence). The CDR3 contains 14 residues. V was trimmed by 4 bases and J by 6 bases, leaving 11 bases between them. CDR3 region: CASSPGVGNSPLHF. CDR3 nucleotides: TGTGCCAGCAGCCCCGGAGTGGGTAATTCACCCCTCCACTTT.

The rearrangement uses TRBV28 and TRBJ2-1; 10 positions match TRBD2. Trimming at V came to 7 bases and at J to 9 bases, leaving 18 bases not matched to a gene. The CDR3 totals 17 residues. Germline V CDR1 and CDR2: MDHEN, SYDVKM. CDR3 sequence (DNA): TGTGCCAGCAAACCCCCCCCTTCTAGCGGGAGAATTGGTGAGCAGTTCTTC. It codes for CASKPPPSSGRIGEQFF.

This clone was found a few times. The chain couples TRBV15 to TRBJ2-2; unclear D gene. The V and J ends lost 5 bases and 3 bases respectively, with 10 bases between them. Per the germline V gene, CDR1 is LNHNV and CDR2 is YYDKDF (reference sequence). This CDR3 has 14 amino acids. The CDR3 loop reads CATSHPTDTGELFF. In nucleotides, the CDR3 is TGTGCCACCAGCCACCCTACAGACACCGGGGAGCTGTTTTTT.

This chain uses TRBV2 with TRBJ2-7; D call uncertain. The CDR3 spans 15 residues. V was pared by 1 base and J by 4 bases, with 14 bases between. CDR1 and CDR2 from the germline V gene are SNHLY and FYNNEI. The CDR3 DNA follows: TGTGCCAGCAGTGAAGACAGCACCGTTTTTTACGAGCAGTACTTC. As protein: CASSEDSTVFYEQYF.

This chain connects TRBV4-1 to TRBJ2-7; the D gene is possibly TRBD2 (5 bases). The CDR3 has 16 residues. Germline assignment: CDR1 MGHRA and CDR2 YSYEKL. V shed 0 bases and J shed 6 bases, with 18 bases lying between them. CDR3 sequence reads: CASSQEYGVGLGEQYF. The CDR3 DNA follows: TGCGCCAGCAGCCAAGAATACGGGGTAGGACTGGGCGAGCAGTACTTC.

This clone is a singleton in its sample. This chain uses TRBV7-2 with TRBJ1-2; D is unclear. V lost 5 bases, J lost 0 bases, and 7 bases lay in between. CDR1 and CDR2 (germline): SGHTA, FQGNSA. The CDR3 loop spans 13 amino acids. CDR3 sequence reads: CASSAGANYGYTF. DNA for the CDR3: TGTGCCAGCAGCGCCGGTGCTAACTATGGCTACACCTTC.

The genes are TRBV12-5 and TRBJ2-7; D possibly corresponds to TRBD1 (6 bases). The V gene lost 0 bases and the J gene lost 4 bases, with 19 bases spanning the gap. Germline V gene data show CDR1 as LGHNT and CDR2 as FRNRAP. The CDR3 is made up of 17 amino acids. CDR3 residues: CASGLVDAVGRGYEQYF. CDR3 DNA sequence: TGTGCTAGTGGTTTGGTAGATGCGGTTGGCAGGGGTTACGAGCAGTACTTC. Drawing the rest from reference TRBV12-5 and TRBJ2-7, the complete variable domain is DARVTQTPRHKVTEMGQEVTMRCQPILGHNTVFWYRQTMMQGLELLAYFRNRAPLDDSGMPKDRFSAEMPDATLATLKIQPSEPRDSAVYFCASGLVDAVGRGYEQYFGPGTRLTVT.

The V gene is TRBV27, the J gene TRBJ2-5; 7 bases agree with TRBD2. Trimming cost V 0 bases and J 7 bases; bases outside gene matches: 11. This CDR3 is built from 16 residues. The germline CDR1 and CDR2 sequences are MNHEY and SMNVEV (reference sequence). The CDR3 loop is CASSLSATGGTGTQYF. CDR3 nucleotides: TGTGCCAGCAGTTTATCGGCAACGGGGGGAACAGGGACCCAGTACTTC.

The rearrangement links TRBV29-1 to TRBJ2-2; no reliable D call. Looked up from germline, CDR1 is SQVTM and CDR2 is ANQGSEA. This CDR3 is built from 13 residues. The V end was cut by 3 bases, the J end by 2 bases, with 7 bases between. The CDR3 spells CSVDSTNTGELFF. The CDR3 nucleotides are TGCAGCGTTGACAGTACCAACACCGGGGAGCTGTTTTTT.

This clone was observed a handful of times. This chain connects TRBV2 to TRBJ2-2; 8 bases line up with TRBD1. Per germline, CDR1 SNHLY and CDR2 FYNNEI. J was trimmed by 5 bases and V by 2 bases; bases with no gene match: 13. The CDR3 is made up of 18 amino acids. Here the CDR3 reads CASSERGAGGGRTGELFF. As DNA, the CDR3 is TGTGCCAGCAGTGAAAGGGGTGCAGGGGGCGGAAGGACCGGGGAGCTGTTTTTT.